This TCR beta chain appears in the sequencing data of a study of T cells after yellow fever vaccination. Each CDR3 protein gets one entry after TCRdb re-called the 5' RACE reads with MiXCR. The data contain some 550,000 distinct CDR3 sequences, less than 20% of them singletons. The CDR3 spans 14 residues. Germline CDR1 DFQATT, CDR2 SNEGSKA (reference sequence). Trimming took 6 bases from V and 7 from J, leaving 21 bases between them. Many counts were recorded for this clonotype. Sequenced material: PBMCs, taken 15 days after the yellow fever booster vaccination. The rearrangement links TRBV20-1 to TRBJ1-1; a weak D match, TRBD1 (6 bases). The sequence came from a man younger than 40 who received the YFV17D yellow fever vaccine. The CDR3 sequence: CSAPRGGNMGEAFF. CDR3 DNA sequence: TGCAGTGCCCCCAGGGGAGGGAATATGGGTGAAGCTTTCTTT.